The text below deals with one TCR beta chain. What it recognizes is unknown. The PCR used 60 Vbeta and 13 Jbeta primers. Assay: immunoSEQ multiplex PCR; the TCRdb copy retains only in-frame clones and omits some. Recorded for this sample: tens of thousands of clones. Germline trimming cut 2 bases from V and 5 bases from J; bases unmatched to any gene: 2. Per the germline V gene, CDR1 is SGHDT and CDR2 is YYEEEE. The CDR3 sequence is 14 residues long. The entry originates in a study of cytomegalovirus exposure and HLA in healthy donors. Study findings and constraints: The study found most TCR sequences rare, yet found some public TCRs in many donors. TCR beta sequences reportedly predicted most subjects' HLA-A and HLA-B alleles accurately.

The TCR was taken from a male donor in good health and CMV-seronegative. The source material was PBMCs. V usage is TRBV5-6 and J usage is TRBJ2-5, with TRBD2 identical over 11 bases. CDR3 nucleotides: TGTGCCAGCAGCTTAACTAGCGGGGGTGAGACCCAGTACTTC. This encodes CASSLTSGGETQYF.